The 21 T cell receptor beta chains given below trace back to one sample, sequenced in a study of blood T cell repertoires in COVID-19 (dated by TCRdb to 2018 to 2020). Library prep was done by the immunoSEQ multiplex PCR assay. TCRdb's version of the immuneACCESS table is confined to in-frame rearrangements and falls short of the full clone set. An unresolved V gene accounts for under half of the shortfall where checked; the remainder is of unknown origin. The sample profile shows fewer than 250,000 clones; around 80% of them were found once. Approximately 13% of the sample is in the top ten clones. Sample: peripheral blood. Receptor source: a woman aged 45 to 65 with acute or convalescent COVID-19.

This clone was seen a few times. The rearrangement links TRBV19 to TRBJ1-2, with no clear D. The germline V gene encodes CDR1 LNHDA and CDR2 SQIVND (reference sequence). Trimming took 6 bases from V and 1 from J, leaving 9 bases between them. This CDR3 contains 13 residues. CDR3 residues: CASSLTSNYGYTF. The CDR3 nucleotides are TGTGCCAGTAGCCTGACAAGTAACTATGGCTACACCTTC.

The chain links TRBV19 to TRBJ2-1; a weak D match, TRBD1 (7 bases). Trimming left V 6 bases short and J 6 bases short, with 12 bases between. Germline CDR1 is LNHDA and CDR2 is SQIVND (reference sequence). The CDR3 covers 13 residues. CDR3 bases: TGTGCCAGTAGGGGCCAGGGGGGCAATGAGCAGTTCTTC. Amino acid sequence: CASRGQGGNEQFF.

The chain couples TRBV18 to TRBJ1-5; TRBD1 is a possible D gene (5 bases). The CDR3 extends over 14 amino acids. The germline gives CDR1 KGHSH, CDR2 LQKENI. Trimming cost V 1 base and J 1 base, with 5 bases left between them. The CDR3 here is CASSPQGSNQPQHF. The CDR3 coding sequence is TGTGCCAGCTCACCACAGGGGAGCAATCAGCCCCAGCATTTT.

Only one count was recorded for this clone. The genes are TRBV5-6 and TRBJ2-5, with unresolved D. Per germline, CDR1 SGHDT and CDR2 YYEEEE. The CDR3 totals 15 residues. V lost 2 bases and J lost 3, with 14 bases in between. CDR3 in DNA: TGTGCCAGCAGCTTATTTCCTAGGCGTAAAGAGACCCAGTACTTC. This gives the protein CASSLFPRRKETQYF.

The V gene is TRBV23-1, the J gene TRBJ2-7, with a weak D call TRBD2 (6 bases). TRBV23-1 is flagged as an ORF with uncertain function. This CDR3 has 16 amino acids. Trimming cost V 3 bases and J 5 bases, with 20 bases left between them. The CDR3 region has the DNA TGCGCCAGCAGTCACCTCTGGGACTCATACCGCCACGAGCAGTACTTC. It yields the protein CASSHLWDSYRHEQYF.

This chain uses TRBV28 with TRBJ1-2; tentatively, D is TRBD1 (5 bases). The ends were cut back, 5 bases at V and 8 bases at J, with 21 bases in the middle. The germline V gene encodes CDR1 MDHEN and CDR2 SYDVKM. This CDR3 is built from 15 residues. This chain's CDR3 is CASSVTADSVRGYTF. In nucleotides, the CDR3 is TGTGCCAGCAGTGTGACAGCCGACTCGGTCCGAGGCTACACCTTC.

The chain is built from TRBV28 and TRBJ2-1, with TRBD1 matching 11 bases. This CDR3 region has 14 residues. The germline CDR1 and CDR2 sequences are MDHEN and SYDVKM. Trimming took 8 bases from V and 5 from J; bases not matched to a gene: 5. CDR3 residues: CASFGQGANNEQFF. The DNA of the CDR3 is TGTGCCAGCTTCGGACAGGGGGCGAACAATGAGCAGTTCTTC.

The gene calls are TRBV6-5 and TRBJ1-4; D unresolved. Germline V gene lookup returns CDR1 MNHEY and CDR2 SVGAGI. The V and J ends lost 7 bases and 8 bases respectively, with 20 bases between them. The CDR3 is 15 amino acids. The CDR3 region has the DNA TGTGCCAGCACCCTATCGGGAAGCAATACCGAAAAACTGTTTTTT. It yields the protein CASTLSGSNTEKLFF.

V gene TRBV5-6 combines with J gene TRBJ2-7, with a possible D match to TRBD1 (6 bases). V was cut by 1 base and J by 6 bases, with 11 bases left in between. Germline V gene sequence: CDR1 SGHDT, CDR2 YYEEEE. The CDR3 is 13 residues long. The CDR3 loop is CASSLTGFAEQYF. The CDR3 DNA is TGTGCCAGCAGCTTGACAGGGTTCGCCGAGCAGTACTTC.

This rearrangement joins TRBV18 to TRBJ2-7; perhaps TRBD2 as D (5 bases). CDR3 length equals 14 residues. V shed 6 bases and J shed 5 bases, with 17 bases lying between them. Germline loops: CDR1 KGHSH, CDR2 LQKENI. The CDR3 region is CASSARGSANEQYF. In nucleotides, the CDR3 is TGTGCCAGCTCGGCCCGGGGTTCAGCCAACGAGCAGTACTTC.

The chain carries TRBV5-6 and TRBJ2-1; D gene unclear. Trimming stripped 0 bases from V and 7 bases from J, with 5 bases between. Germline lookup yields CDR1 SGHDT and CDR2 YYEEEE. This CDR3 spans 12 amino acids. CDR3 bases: TGTGCCAGCAGCTTGGCGAGGAATGAGCAGTTCTTC. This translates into CASSLARNEQFF.

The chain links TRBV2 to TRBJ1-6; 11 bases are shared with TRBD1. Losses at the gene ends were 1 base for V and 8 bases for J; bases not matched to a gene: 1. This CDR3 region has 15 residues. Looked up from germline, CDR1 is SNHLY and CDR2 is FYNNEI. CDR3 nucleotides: TGTGCCAGCAGTGAAGTGGGACAGGGGGATTCACCCCTCCACTTT. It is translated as CASSEVGQGDSPLHF.

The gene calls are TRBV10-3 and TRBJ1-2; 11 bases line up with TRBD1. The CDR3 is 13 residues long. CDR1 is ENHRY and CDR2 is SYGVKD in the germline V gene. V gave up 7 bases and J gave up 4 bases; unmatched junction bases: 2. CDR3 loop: CAITGTGGYGYTF. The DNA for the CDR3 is TGTGCCATCACGGGGACAGGGGGCTATGGCTACACCTTC.

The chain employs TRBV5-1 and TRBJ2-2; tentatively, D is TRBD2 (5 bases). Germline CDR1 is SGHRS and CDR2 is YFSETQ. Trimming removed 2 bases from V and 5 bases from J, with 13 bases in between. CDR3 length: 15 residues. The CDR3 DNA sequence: TGCGCCAGCAGCTTTTCCGGGGAACAAACCGGGGAGCTGTTTTTT. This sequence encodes CASSFSGEQTGELFF.

The CDR3 DNA sequence: TGTGCCAGCAGCGTAGGGACGGGACAGGTCTCCTACGAGCAGTACTTC. Translating gives CASSVGTGQVSYEQYF. The chain uses TRBV9 and TRBJ2-7; 8 nucleotides align to TRBD1. V lost 0 bases, J lost 0 bases, and 5 bases stayed unmatched. This CDR3 comprises 16 residues. CDR1 is SGDLS and CDR2 is YYNGEE in the germline V gene.

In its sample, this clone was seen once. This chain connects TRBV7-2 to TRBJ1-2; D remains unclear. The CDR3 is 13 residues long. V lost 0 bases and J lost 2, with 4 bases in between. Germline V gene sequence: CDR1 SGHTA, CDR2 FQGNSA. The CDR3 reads CASSLALNYGYTF. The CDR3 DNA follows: TGTGCCAGCAGCTTAGCCTTGAACTATGGCTACACCTTC.

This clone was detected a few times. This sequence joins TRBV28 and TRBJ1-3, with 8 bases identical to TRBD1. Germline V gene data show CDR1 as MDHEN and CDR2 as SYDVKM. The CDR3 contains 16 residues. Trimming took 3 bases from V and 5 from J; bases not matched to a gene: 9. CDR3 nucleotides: TGTGCCAGCAGTTTCCCCGTTGGGGACAGGCGAAACACCATATATTTT. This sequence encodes CASSFPVGDRRNTIYF.

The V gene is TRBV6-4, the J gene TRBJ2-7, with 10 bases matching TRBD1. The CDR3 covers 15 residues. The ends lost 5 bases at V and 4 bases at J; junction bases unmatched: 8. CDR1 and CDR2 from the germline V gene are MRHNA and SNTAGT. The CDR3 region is CASSIFGQGVYEQYF. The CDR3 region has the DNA TGTGCCAGCAGTATCTTCGGACAGGGGGTGTACGAGCAGTACTTC.

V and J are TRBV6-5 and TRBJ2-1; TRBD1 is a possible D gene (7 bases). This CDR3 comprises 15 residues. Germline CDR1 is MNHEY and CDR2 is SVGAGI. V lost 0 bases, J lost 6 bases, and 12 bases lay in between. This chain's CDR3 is CASSYSRDSTNEQFF. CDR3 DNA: TGTGCCAGCAGTTACTCGCGGGACAGTACCAATGAGCAGTTCTTC.

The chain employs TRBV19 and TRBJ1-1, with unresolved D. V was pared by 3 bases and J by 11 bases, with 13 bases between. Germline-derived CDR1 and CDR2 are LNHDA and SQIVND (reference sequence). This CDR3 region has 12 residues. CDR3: CASSIESGYAFF. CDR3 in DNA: TGTGCCAGTAGTATCGAGTCGGGGTATGCTTTCTTT.

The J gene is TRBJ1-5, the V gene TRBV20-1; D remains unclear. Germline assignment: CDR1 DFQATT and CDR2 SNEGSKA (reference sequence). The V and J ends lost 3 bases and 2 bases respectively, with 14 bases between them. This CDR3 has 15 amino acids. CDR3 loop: CSASNRAGGNQPQHF. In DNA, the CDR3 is TGCAGTGCTAGTAATAGGGCCGGGGGCAATCAGCCCCAGCATTTT.